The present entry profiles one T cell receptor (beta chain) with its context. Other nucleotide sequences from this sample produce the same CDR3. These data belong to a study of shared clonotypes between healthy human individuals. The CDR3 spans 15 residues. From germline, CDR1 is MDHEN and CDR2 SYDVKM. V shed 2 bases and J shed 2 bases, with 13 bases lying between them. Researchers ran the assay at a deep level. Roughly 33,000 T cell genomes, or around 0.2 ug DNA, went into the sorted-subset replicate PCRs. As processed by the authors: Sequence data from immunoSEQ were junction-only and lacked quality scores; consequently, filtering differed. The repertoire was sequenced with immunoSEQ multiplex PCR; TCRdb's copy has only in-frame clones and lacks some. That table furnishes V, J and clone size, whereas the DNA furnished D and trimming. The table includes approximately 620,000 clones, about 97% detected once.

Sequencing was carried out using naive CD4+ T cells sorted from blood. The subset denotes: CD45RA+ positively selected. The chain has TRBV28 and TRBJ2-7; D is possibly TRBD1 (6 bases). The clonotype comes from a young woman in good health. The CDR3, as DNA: TGTGCCAGCAGTTTAGGGGGCTCTCCAACCTACGAGCAGTACTTC. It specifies CASSLGGSPTYEQYF.